The clone carrying this T cell receptor (beta chain) has ten or more counts. No antigen is known for it. The CDR3 is made up of 15 amino acids. With 5 bases clipped from V and 3 bases from J, the junction kept 4 bases outside the gene matches. The V gene's germline CDR1 is MDHEN and CDR2 SYDVKM. In the ophthalmopathy cohort, Clinical Activity Score was at least 3, NOSPECS grade at least 4, and duration under 3 months. Cells are PBMCs isolated from around 9.4 ml of fresh blood. The source of the sample is a study of T cells in Graves' hyperthyroidism and ophthalmopathy. Notes on the study in general: Most clonotypes that expanded in the thyroid above 0.001 also showed up in blood.

The TCR beta CDR3 regions underwent amplification using RNA transcripts as the source. In the first-round RT-PCR of the TCR CDR3, the HTBI primer set was used. TCRdb reanalysed the multiplex PCR reads using MiXCR and keeps one entry per CDR3 protein. The sample yields nearly 600,000 distinct CDR3 sequences, 13% to 15% seen once. The gene calls are TRBV28 and TRBJ1-5; 10 bases align to TRBD1. The sequence was obtained from a young woman with Graves' ophthalmopathy. Sequencing was carried out using blood. CDR3 coding DNA: TGTGCCAGCAGTGACAGGGGGCCCTCCAATCAGCCCCAGCATTTT. Protein sequence: CASSDRGPSNQPQHF.